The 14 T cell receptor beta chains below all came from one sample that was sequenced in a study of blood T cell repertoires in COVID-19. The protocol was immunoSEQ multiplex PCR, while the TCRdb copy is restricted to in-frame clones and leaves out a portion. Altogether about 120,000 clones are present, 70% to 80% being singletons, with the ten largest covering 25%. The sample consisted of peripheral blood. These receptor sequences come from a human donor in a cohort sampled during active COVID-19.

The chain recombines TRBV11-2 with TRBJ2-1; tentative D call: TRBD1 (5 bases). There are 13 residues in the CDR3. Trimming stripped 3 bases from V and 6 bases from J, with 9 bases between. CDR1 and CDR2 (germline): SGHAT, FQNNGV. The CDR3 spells CASSLVRGNEQFF. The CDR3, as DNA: TGTGCCAGCAGCTTGGTAAGGGGCAATGAGCAGTTCTTC.

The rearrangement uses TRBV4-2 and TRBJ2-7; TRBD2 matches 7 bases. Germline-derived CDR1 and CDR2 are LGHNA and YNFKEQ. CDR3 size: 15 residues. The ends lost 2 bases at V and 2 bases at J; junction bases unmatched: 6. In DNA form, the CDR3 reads TGTGCCAGCAGCCAAAAAGAGCGGGAAGCCTACGAGCAGTACTTC. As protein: CASSQKEREAYEQYF.

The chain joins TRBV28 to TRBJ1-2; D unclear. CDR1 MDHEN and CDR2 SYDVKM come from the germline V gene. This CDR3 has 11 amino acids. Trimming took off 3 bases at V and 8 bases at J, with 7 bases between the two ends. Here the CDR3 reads CASSFGRGYTF. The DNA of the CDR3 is TGTGCCAGCAGTTTCGGGAGAGGCTACACCTTC.

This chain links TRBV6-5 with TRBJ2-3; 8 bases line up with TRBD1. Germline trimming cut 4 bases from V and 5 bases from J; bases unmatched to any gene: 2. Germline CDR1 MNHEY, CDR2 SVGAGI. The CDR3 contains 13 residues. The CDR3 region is CASSLQGVDTQYF. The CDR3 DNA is TGTGCCAGCAGTTTACAGGGGGTAGATACGCAGTATTTT.

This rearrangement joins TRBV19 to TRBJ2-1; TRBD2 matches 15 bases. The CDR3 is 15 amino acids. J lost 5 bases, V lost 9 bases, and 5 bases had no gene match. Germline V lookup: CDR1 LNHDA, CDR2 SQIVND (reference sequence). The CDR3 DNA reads TGTGCCAGCACTGGACTAGCGGGGGGGAACAATGAGCAGTTCTTC. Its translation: CASTGLAGGNNEQFF.

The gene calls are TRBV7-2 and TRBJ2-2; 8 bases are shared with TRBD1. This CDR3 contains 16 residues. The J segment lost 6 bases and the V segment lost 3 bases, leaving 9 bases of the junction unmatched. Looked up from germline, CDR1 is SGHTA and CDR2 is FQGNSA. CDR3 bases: TGTGCCAGCAGCTTCTTGGGTCAGGGGGCAGCCGGGGAGCTGTTTTTT. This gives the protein CASSFLGQGAAGELFF.

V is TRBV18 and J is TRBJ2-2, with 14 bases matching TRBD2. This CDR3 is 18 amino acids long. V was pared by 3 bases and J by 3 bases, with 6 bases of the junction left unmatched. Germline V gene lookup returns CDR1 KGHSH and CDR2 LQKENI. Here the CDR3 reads CASSPTSGRASHTGELFF. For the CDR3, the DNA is TGTGCCAGCTCACCGACTAGCGGGAGGGCCTCGCACACCGGGGAGCTGTTTTTT.

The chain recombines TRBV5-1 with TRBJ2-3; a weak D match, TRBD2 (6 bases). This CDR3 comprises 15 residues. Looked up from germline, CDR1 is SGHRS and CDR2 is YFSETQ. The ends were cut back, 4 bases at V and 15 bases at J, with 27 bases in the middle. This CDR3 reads CASSVGIGGQLFDYF. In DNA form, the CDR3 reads TGCGCCAGCAGCGTAGGGATTGGAGGGCAGCTATTCGATTATTTT.

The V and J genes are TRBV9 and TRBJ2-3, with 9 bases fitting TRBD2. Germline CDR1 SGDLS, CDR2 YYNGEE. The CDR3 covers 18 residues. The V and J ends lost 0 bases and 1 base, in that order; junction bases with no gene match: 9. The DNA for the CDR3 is TGTGCCAGCAGCGTAGGCACTAGCGGGCGGATCCGCACAGATACGCAGTATTTT. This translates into CASSVGTSGRIRTDTQYF. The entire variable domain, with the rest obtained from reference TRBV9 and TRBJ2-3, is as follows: DSGVTQTPKHLITATGQRVTLRCSPRSGDLSVYWYQQSLDQGLQFLIQYYNGEERAKGNILERFSAQQFPDLHSELNLSSLELGDSALYFCASSVGTSGRIRTDTQYFGPGTRLTVL.

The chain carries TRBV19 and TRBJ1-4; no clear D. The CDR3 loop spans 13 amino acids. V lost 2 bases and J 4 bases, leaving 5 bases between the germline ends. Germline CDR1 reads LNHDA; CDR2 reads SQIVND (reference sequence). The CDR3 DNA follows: TGTGCCAGTAGTATAACGGGTAATGAAAAACTGTTTTTT. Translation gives CASSITGNEKLFF.

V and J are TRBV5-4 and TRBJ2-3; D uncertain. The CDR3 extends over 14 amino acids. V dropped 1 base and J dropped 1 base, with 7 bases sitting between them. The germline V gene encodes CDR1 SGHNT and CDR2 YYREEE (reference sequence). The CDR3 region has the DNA TGTGCCAGCAGCTTGCTTCAGGGCACAGATACGCAGTATTTT. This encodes CASSLLQGTDTQYF.

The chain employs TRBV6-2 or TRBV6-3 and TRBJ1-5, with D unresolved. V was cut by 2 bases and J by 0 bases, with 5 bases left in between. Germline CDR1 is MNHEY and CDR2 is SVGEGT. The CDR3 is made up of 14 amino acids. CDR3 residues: CASSYANSNQPQHF. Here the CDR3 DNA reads TGTGCCAGCAGTTACGCGAATAGCAATCAGCCCCAGCATTTT.

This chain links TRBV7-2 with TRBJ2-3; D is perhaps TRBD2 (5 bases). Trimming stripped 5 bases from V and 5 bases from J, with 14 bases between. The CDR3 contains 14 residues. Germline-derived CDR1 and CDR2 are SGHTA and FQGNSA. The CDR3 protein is CASSPLGAVDTQYF. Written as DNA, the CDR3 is TGTGCCAGCAGCCCACTAGGAGCCGTAGATACGCAGTATTTT.

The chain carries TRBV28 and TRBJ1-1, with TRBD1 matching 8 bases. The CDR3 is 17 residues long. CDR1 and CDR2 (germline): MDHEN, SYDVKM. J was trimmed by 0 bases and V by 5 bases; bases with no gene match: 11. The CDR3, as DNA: TGTGCCAGCAGTCCCCCGAGAGGACAGGGTATGAACACTGAAGCTTTCTTT. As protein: CASSPPRGQGMNTEAFF.